The 19 T cell receptor beta chains in this list originate from one sample, sequenced in a study of type 1 regulatory T cells. In TCRdb, the reads were re-called with MiXCR into one record per CDR3 protein. The sample contains roughly 71,000 distinct CDR3 sequences, around 57% of which appear only once. No antigen has been identified for these receptors. The sequenced sample consisted of cultured T cells, either the whole culture or a sorted T cell fraction (not recorded which). Subset meaning: Tr1-enriched cell product generated in vitro against host alloantigens. These receptors all come from a human donor in good health.

This clonotype was picked up a small number of times. The V and J genes are TRBV10-3 and TRBJ2-5; D remains ambiguous. This CDR3 is 13 amino acids long. CDR1 is ENHRY and CDR2 is SYGVKD in the germline V gene. Trimming took 2 bases from V and 5 from J, leaving 9 bases between them. DNA for the CDR3: TGTGCCATCAGTGAGCTCCAGTTGGAGACCCAGTACTTC. It translates to CAISELQLETQYF.

This clonotype occurred many times. This chain uses TRBV5-1 with TRBJ1-2; 7 positions agree with TRBD1. Germline CDR1 and CDR2: SGHRS and YFSETQ. Trimming took 4 bases from V and 2 from J; bases not matched to a gene: 2. This CDR3 comprises 13 residues. DNA of the CDR3: TGCGCCAGCAGCCCGACAGGGAACTATGGCTACACCTTC. Encoded protein: CASSPTGNYGYTF.

The chain couples TRBV20-1 to TRBJ1-1; 8 nucleotides match TRBD1. V was clipped by 6 bases and J by 5 bases; unmatched bases: 14. Germline CDR1 and CDR2: DFQATT and SNEGSKA (reference sequence). The CDR3 has 15 residues. This CDR3 reads CSAVQGAGAGTEAFF. In DNA form, the CDR3 reads TGCAGTGCGGTTCAGGGGGCAGGGGCTGGAACTGAAGCTTTCTTT.

The chain employs TRBV30 and TRBJ2-7; maybe TRBD2 (5 bases). Trimming stripped 3 bases from V and 12 bases from J, with 18 bases between. CDR3 length: 12 amino acids. The V gene's germline CDR1 is GTSNPN and CDR2 SVGIG (reference sequence). Written as DNA, the CDR3 is TGTGCCTGGAGCAGTCGACGCGGGCTGATGTACTTC. Encoded protein: CAWSSRRGLMYF. Together with reference TRBV30 and TRBJ2-7, the CDR3 gives the full variable domain: SQTIHQWPATLVQPVGSPLSLECTVEGTSNPNLYWYRQAAGRGLQLLFYSVGIGQISSEVPQNLSASRPQDRQFILSSKKLLLSDSGFYLCAWSSRRGLMYFGPGTRLTVT.

This clonotype occurred a few times. The junction departs from the called germline gene at one end, perhaps through a read error. V usage is TRBV15 and J usage is TRBJ2-7, with 10 bases matching TRBD1. The CDR3 totals 15 residues. CDR1 is LNHNV, CDR2 YYDKDF, per germline (reference sequence). CDR3 DNA sequence: TGTGCCACCAGCACACGACAGGGGGCCACGAGCAGTATTTATTTC. This gives the protein CATSTRQGATSSIYF.

This clonotype was recorded once. The J gene is TRBJ2-1, the V gene TRBV5-4; 9 nucleotides line up with TRBD2. The CDR3 loop spans 16 amino acids. Germline V gene sequence: CDR1 SGHNT, CDR2 YYREEE (reference sequence). The trim removed 3 bases at V and 9 bases at J, leaving 13 bases unmatched. CDR3 sequence (DNA): TGTGCCAGCAGCTCCGGGGCTAGCGGGATCTCGGGTGAGCAGTTCTTC. It specifies CASSSGASGISGEQFF.

The V call is TRBV20-1, the J call TRBJ1-5, with D perhaps TRBD1 (6 bases). V was clipped by 8 bases and J by 0 bases, with 32 bases between them. The CDR3 is 20 amino acids. In germline, CDR1 is DFQATT, CDR2 SNEGSKA (reference sequence). The CDR3 here is CSTIAFNPGQGVYSNQPQHF. CDR3 bases: TGCAGTACAATCGCTTTTAATCCGGGACAAGGAGTTTATAGCAATCAGCCCCAGCATTTT.

The chain has TRBV12-3 or TRBV12-4 and TRBJ1-2; D is possibly TRBD1 (6 bases). V lost 5 bases and J lost 3, with 28 bases in between. This CDR3 has 19 amino acids. This chain's CDR3 is CASSQGTWFVTTSDYGYTF. The CDR3 coding sequence is TGTGCCAGCAGTCAAGGGACATGGTTTGTAACCACGTCGGACTATGGCTACACCTTC.

The chain uses TRBV27 and TRBJ2-1, with 12 bases fitting TRBD2. V gave up 4 bases and J gave up 5 bases; unmatched junction bases: 3. The germline V gene has CDR1 MNHEY and CDR2 SMNVEV (reference sequence). This CDR3 contains 15 residues. The CDR3 nucleotides read TGTGCCAGCAGTTCCCTAGCGGGAGGGAACAATGAGCAGTTCTTC. This translates into CASSSLAGGNNEQFF.

This clonotype was observed a handful of times. The V call is TRBV5-1, the J call TRBJ1-1, with unresolved D. The germline V gene encodes CDR1 SGHRS and CDR2 YFSETQ. The CDR3 runs to 14 residues. Trimming took off 0 bases at V and 0 bases at J, with 6 bases between the two ends. The DNA of the CDR3 is TGCGCCAGCAGCTTGGAATTTATGAACACTGAAGCTTTCTTT. Residues: CASSLEFMNTEAFF.

This rearrangement joins TRBV5-1 to TRBJ2-1; the match to TRBD2 covers 10 bases. The CDR3 is 15 amino acids. V dropped 4 bases and J dropped 6; count of bases not matched to a gene: 7. CDR1 SGHRS and CDR2 YFSETQ come from the germline V gene. The CDR3 bases are TGCGCCAGCAGCCCAGCTAGCGGGAGCCTCAATGAGCAGTTCTTC. It specifies CASSPASGSLNEQFF.

V and J are TRBV2 and TRBJ2-5, with 14 bases fitting TRBD2. This CDR3 comprises 16 residues. The junction had 6 bases not matched to a gene; V was cut back by 7 bases and J by 2 bases. Germline V gene lookup returns CDR1 SNHLY and CDR2 FYNNEI. The CDR3 coding sequence is TGTGCCAGCATTTTCGGACTAGCGGGAGGACAAGAGACCCAGTACTTC. It is translated as CASIFGLAGGQETQYF.

The V gene is TRBV5-1, the J gene TRBJ2-3, with D possibly matching TRBD2 (5 bases). V gave up 0 bases and J gave up 0 bases, with 8 bases separating them. The V gene's germline CDR1 is SGHRS and CDR2 YFSETQ. There are 15 residues in the CDR3. CDR3 sequence: CASSLEGASTDTQYF. The CDR3 DNA reads TGCGCCAGCAGCTTGGAGGGAGCTAGCACAGATACGCAGTATTTT.

The chain is built from TRBV2 and TRBJ2-7, with 7 bases aligning to TRBD2. Germline CDR1 reads SNHLY; CDR2 reads FYNNEI. After removal of 6 bases from V and 6 bases from J, the junction contained 32 bases not matched to a gene. There are 21 residues in the CDR3. The CDR3 reads CASRARTMGGTRDGQTPEQYF. The DNA for the CDR3 is TGTGCCAGCAGAGCACGCACGATGGGGGGGACCCGGGACGGACAAACTCCCGAGCAGTACTTC.

The chain employs TRBV20-1 and TRBJ2-1; D unclear. The CDR3 length is 16 residues. Deletions cut 1 base from V and 2 bases from J, with 15 bases between. Per germline, CDR1 DFQATT and CDR2 SNEGSKA (reference sequence). This chain's CDR3 is CSARGEQRTTYNEQFF. The CDR3 bases are TGCAGTGCTAGAGGTGAACAGAGAACTACCTACAATGAGCAGTTCTTC.

For the CDR3, the DNA is TGTGCCAGCAGCGACCGGGACAGGGGCACGGGCGAGCAGTACTTC. Translation gives CASSDRDRGTGEQYF. The chain links TRBV7-9 to TRBJ2-7; 10 nucleotides line up with TRBD1. Germline V gives CDR1 SEHNR, CDR2 FQNEAQ (reference sequence). The CDR3 contains 15 residues. J was trimmed by 6 bases and V by 5 bases; bases with no gene match: 10.

The DNA for the CDR3 is TGTGCCAGCAGTTCCACCCGGTCAGGGAGCGGGGTTGCCTACACCGGGGAGCTGTTTTTT. Protein product: CASSSTRSGSGVAYTGELFF. The V and J genes are TRBV6-2 or TRBV6-3 and TRBJ2-2; 7 bases agree with TRBD2. The CDR3 covers 20 residues. CDR1 and CDR2 from the germline V gene are MNHEY and SVGEGT. Trimming removed 4 bases from V and 3 bases from J; junction bases left unmatched: 20.

The CDR3 DNA sequence: TGTGCTAGTGGTTCGCCCCCGGGACTAGTTTCCACCGGGGAGCTGTTTTTT. Amino acid sequence: CASGSPPGLVSTGELFF. This rearrangement joins TRBV12-5 to TRBJ2-2; 8 bases match TRBD2. V was pared by 4 bases and J by 4 bases, with 11 bases of the junction left unmatched. Germline V gives CDR1 LGHNT, CDR2 FRNRAP. This CDR3 has 17 amino acids.

This clonotype was observed a handful of times. V is TRBV2 and J is TRBJ1-1, with a possible D match to TRBD1 (6 bases). The germline gives CDR1 SNHLY, CDR2 FYNNEI. Trimming cost V 6 bases and J 1 base, with 15 bases left between them. The CDR3 totals 15 residues. CDR3 nucleotides: TGTGCCAGCAGATTGTCGGGGGGCGGGAACACTGAAGCTTTCTTT. Amino acid sequence: CASRLSGGGNTEAFF.